These 27 T cell receptor beta chains were sequenced from one sample in a study of response to subunit inactivated influenza vaccine. A single record per CDR3 protein comes from TCRdb applying MiXCR to the RT-PCR reads. Of hundreds of thousands of distinct CDR3 sequences in the sample, about 14% were seen once. The sequencing here drew on PBMCs from blood, taken roughly 2 weeks before vaccination. Receptor source: a man aged 50-60 years who received an inactivated influenza vaccine.

The table lists this clonotype with a few counts. The chain carries TRBV20-1 and TRBJ1-1; the D gene is possibly TRBD1 (5 bases). The ends were cut back, 7 bases at V and 3 bases at J, with 12 bases in the middle. Germline V lookup: CDR1 DFQATT, CDR2 SNEGSKA (reference sequence). The CDR3 spans 12 residues. DNA of the CDR3: TGCAGTGTGGGGAGGGGTCACACTGAAGCTTTCTTT. It codes for CSVGRGHTEAFF.

This clonotype came up many times. The V gene is TRBV10-3, the J gene TRBJ2-3; D is uncertain. CDR1 is ENHRY and CDR2 is SYGVKD in the germline V gene. The CDR3 has 12 amino acids. V was clipped by 6 bases and J by 0 bases, with 4 bases between them. The CDR3 bases are TGTGCCATCAGCCTCAGCACAGATACGCAGTATTTT. Residues: CAISLSTDTQYF.

This sequence joins TRBV28 and TRBJ2-7, with 7 positions matching TRBD2. The length of the CDR3 is 17 residues. Germline V gene sequence: CDR1 MDHEN, CDR2 SYDVKM. The trim removed 8 bases at V and 0 bases at J, leaving 16 bases unmatched. DNA of the CDR3: TGTGCCAGCGCAACCATGCAGCGAGGCGGGAGCTCCTACGAGCAGTACTTC. This encodes CASATMQRGGSSYEQYF.

The J gene is TRBJ2-3, the V gene TRBV5-1; TRBD1 aligns across 9 bases. This CDR3 has 17 amino acids. V lost 6 bases to trimming and J lost 0 bases; unmatched junction nucleotides: 11. Germline CDR1 is SGHRS and CDR2 is YFSETQ. CDR3 loop: CASISGTGYTSTDTQYF. Here the CDR3 DNA reads TGCGCCAGCATCTCCGGGACAGGGTATACTAGCACAGATACGCAGTATTTT.

The sample holds a few counts of this clonotype. The gene calls are TRBV15 and TRBJ2-7; 10 nucleotides line up with TRBD2. Germline V gene data show CDR1 as LNHNV and CDR2 as YYDKDF (reference sequence). This CDR3 contains 14 residues. V trimming: 3 bases; J trimming: 6 bases; junction bases outside the gene matches: 5. The CDR3 reads CATSRHVAGGEQYF. The CDR3 DNA follows: TGTGCCACCAGCAGGCACGTAGCGGGGGGCGAGCAGTACTTC.

The chain couples TRBV6-1 to TRBJ1-4; no clear D. The CDR3 spans 13 residues. V was clipped by 8 bases and J by 4 bases, with 11 bases between them. CDR1 is MNHNS and CDR2 is SASEGT in the germline V gene. The CDR3 loop reads CASRVTFNEKLFF. For the CDR3, the DNA is TGTGCCAGCCGGGTCACCTTTAATGAAAAACTGTTTTTT.

The chain combines TRBV2 with TRBJ2-3, with TRBD1 matching 10 bases. Looked up from germline, CDR1 is SNHLY and CDR2 is FYNNEI. Unmatched junction bases numbered 15, after V lost 10 bases and J lost 2 bases. This CDR3 is 17 amino acids long. CDR3 sequence (DNA): TGTGCCATCTGTTTAGGGACAGGGGCCCTAAACACAGATACGCAGTATTTT. Its protein product is CAICLGTGALNTDTQYF.

This clonotype was counted between two and nine times. The chain is built from TRBV10-1 and TRBJ2-3; D ambiguous. The CDR3 covers 12 residues. Germline V gene sequence: CDR1 WNHNN, CDR2 SYGVQD (reference sequence). The ends were cut back, 0 bases at V and 9 bases at J, with 7 bases in the middle. CDR3 amino acids: CASSESLGTQYF. CDR3 DNA sequence: TGCGCCAGCAGTGAGTCGCTAGGAACGCAGTATTTT.

This clonotype was picked up many times. This sequence joins TRBV5-1 and TRBJ2-3; D possibly corresponds to TRBD2 (5 bases). V dropped 2 bases and J dropped 2 bases, with 15 bases sitting between them. The CDR3 is 16 amino acids. Germline V gene lookup returns CDR1 SGHRS and CDR2 YFSETQ. This CDR3 reads CASSLPGIRYTDTQYF. The CDR3 DNA reads as TGCGCCAGCAGCTTACCCGGGATCAGATACACAGATACGCAGTATTTT.

The rearrangement joins TRBV7-8 to TRBJ1-5; D is unresolved. The CDR3 extends over 14 amino acids. Trimming took off 4 bases at V and 4 bases at J, with 11 bases between the two ends. Germline CDR1 and CDR2: SGHVS and FQNEAQ. The CDR3 nucleotides are TGTGCCAGCAGCTCCCCGGCCTTAAATCAGCCCCAGCATTTT. Protein sequence: CASSSPALNQPQHF.

This clonotype was found a few times. The chain couples TRBV20-1 to TRBJ1-5; a weak D match, TRBD1 (5 bases). CDR1 and CDR2 from the germline V gene are DFQATT and SNEGSKA (reference sequence). The CDR3 spans 13 residues. Between the trimmed V and J ends, which lost 6 bases and 4 bases, there was a span of 13 bases. The CDR3 sequence: CSAGVNSNQPQHF. In DNA form, the CDR3 reads TGCAGTGCAGGGGTCAATTCAAATCAGCCCCAGCATTTT.

This clonotype occurred many times. This sequence joins TRBV12-3 or TRBV12-4 and TRBJ2-3, with TRBD2 identical over 7 bases. J was trimmed by 2 bases and V by 5 bases; bases with no gene match: 10. This CDR3 has 16 amino acids. This CDR3 reads CASSPERDLLTDTQYF. The DNA of the CDR3 is TGTGCCAGCAGTCCCGAGCGGGACCTACTCACAGATACGCAGTATTTT.

This CDR3 reads CASSYRDSRIDTQYF. Written as DNA, the CDR3 is TGTGCCAGCAGTTACAGGGACTCCCGGATAGATACGCAGTATTTT. The chain employs TRBV6-5 and TRBJ2-3; possible D gene TRBD2, 6 bases. CDR3 length: 15 residues. Germline values: CDR1 MNHEY, CDR2 SVGAGI. The V gene lost 2 bases and the J gene lost 5 bases, with 14 bases spanning the gap.

This clonotype was seen at least ten times. This chain joins TRBV7-2 and TRBJ2-7; no clear D. Germline V gene sequence: CDR1 SGHTA, CDR2 FQGNSA. The CDR3 runs to 15 residues. The V and J ends lost 6 bases and 1 base respectively, with 16 bases between them. The CDR3 loop is CASRRQTTGSYEQYF. The CDR3 DNA follows: TGTGCCAGCAGGCGCCAGACCACTGGGTCCTACGAGCAGTACTTC.

This clonotype has only a few counts. The chain links TRBV20-1 to TRBJ2-5, with D perhaps TRBD1 (6 bases). Trimming cost V 0 bases and J 2 bases, with 10 bases left between them. Looked up from germline, CDR1 is DFQATT and CDR2 is SNEGSKA (reference sequence). This CDR3 contains 14 residues. The CDR3 loop reads CSARDVDRQETQYF. For the CDR3, the DNA is TGCAGTGCTAGAGATGTGGACAGACAAGAGACCCAGTACTTC.

The chain uses TRBV7-2 and TRBJ1-1; unclear D gene. Trimming cost V 3 bases and J 3 bases, with 8 bases left between them. Germline V gives CDR1 SGHTA, CDR2 FQGNSA. The CDR3 totals 13 residues. The CDR3 sequence: CASSFSGDTEAFF. CDR3 sequence (DNA): TGTGCCAGCAGCTTTAGTGGGGACACTGAAGCTTTCTTT.

This clonotype was picked up a small number of times. V gene TRBV6-2 or TRBV6-3 combines with J gene TRBJ2-1; the match to TRBD2 covers 7 bases. The germline CDR1 and CDR2 sequences are MNHEY and SVGEGT. Germline trimming cut 5 bases from V and 1 base from J; bases unmatched to any gene: 11. The CDR3 sequence is 17 residues long. The CDR3 spells CASSTSISGSSYNEQFF. In nucleotides, the CDR3 is TGTGCCAGCAGTACCTCCATTAGCGGGTCGTCCTACAATGAGCAGTTCTTC.

The J gene is TRBJ1-6, the V gene TRBV6-1, with TRBD1 identical over 10 bases. After removal of 6 bases from V and 10 bases from J, the junction contained 9 bases not matched to a gene. CDR1 MNHNS and CDR2 SASEGT come from the germline V gene. CDR3 length: 15 amino acids. The CDR3 spells CASSPRTGGGSPLHF. In nucleotides, the CDR3 is TGTGCCAGCAGCCCCAGGACAGGGGGAGGGTCACCCCTCCACTTT.

The V call is TRBV7-2, the J call TRBJ1-1; the D gene is possibly TRBD1 (6 bases). The CDR3 is made up of 15 amino acids. Germline CDR1 and CDR2: SGHTA and FQGNSA. V lost 5 bases, J lost 1 base, and 14 bases lay in between. The CDR3 bases are TGTGCCAGCAGCCTCCTGGGGGCAGCGAACACTGAAGCTTTCTTT. Protein: CASSLLGAANTEAFF. Together with reference TRBV7-2 and TRBJ1-1, the CDR3 gives the full variable domain: GAGVSQSPSNKVTEKGKDVELRCDPISGHTALYWYRQSLGQGLEFLIYFQGNSAPDKSGLPSDRFSAERTGGSVSTLTIQRTQQEDSAVYLCASSLLGAANTEAFFGQGTRLTVV.

This clonotype was observed a few times. The V and J genes are TRBV20-1 and TRBJ2-5; D possibly uses TRBD1 or TRBD2 (6 bases each). The V gene's germline CDR1 is DFQATT and CDR2 SNEGSKA (reference sequence). Trimming pared 0 bases from V and 4 bases from J, leaving 18 bases between. CDR3 length: 16 residues. The CDR3 coding sequence is TGCAGTGCTAGAGATCCGACTAGGGGGATTGTAGAGACCCAGTACTTC. Translating it yields CSARDPTRGIVETQYF.

A remark on this clonotype: Possible read error: a much larger clone is one base away. This CDR3 is missing its conserved last phenylalanine or tryptophan, likely due to a read error. This chain uses TRBV28 with TRBJ2-3; the match to TRBD1 covers 7 bases. This CDR3 is 15 amino acids long. The V gene end was trimmed by 5 bases and the J gene end by 2 bases; junction bases not matched to a gene: 7. CDR1 is MDHEN, CDR2 SYDVKM, per germline. The CDR3, as DNA: TGTGCCAGCAGTCCGATAGGACAGGTCACAGATACGCAGTATCTT. Encoded protein: CASSPIGQVTDTQYL.

This clonotype was seen repeatedly, ten times or more. The V call is TRBV12-3 or TRBV12-4, the J call TRBJ2-2; no firm D call. The V and J ends lost 0 bases and 3 bases respectively, with 8 bases between them. This CDR3 has 15 residues. The CDR3 region is CASSLAPEDTGELFF. The CDR3 region has the DNA TGTGCCAGCAGTTTAGCGCCTGAGGACACCGGGGAGCTGTTTTTT.

The chain combines TRBV10-3 with TRBJ2-5; D tentatively fits TRBD1 or TRBD2 (6 bases each). V was shortened by 2 bases and J by 4 bases, with 17 bases between the two germline ends. The CDR3 has 16 residues. CDR1 ENHRY and CDR2 SYGVKD come from the germline V gene. The CDR3, as DNA: TGTGCCATCAGTGAGGAGGGGGGTCGCACGGGAGAGACCCAGTACTTC. Residues: CAISEEGGRTGETQYF.

This sequence joins TRBV4-1 and TRBJ2-3; perhaps TRBD2 as D (6 bases). Trimming took off 1 base at V and 2 bases at J, with 13 bases between the two ends. The CDR3 consists of 16 residues. Germline values: CDR1 MGHRA, CDR2 YSYEKL. The CDR3 DNA follows: TGCGCCAGCAGCCAAGTGGTTAGCGGAGCCACAGATACGCAGTATTTT. Protein sequence: CASSQVVSGATDTQYF.

This clonotype was observed a few times. This rearrangement joins TRBV6-5 to TRBJ1-2; TRBD1 is a possible D gene (6 bases). The CDR3 sequence is 12 residues long. Trimming took off 6 bases at V and 7 bases at J, with 12 bases between the two ends. Germline values: CDR1 MNHEY, CDR2 SVGAGI. CDR3 in amino acids: CASRHREGGYTF. The CDR3 DNA sequence: TGTGCCAGCAGACACAGGGAAGGTGGCTACACCTTC.

There are a few counts of this clonotype. This chain uses TRBV7-9 with TRBJ2-2; D is perhaps TRBD2 (6 bases). Germline V gene sequence: CDR1 SEHNR, CDR2 FQNEAQ (reference sequence). With 4 bases removed from V and 1 base from J, the gap between germline ends came to 10 bases. The CDR3 totals 15 residues. CDR3 bases: TGTGCCAGCAGCTCGATGGGAGGGAACACCGGGGAGCTGTTTTTT. Amino acids: CASSSMGGNTGELFF.

In its sample, this clonotype was seen many times. This chain links TRBV28 with TRBJ2-7; tentatively, D is TRBD1 (5 bases). The CDR3 sequence is 14 residues long. Trimming took 2 bases from V and 0 from J, leaving 8 bases between them. Germline V lookup: CDR1 MDHEN, CDR2 SYDVKM. CDR3 amino acids: CASSLTGNSYEQYF. CDR3 in DNA: TGTGCCAGCAGTTTAACAGGAAACTCCTACGAGCAGTACTTC.